The 23 T cell receptor beta chains in this list originate from one sample, sequenced in a study of T-cell reconstitution after alpha-beta-depleted transplantation in children. Unique molecular identifiers were incorporated when the TCRbeta library was constructed. TCRdb called the PCR reads again in MiXCR, with one record for every CDR3 protein. The table records about 610,000 distinct CDR3 sequences, about 11% of them present only once. The specimen was PBMCs from the stem cell graft donor, collected from the stem cell graft. These receptors were obtained from a human donor who donated a stem cell graft to a child with acute myeloid leukemia.

The genes are TRBV3-1 and TRBJ2-1; possibly TRBD1 or TRBD2 for D (5 bases each). Trimming shortened V by 1 base and J by 0 bases, and 19 bases separated the two germline ends. Germline V gene data show CDR1 as LGHDT and CDR2 as YNNKEL (reference sequence). The CDR3 sequence is 19 residues long. CDR3: CASSQASRARDFSYNEQFF. In nucleotides, the CDR3 is TGTGCCAGCAGCCAAGCGTCCAGGGCCCGGGATTTCTCCTACAATGAGCAGTTCTTC.

This clonotype was counted at least ten times. V usage is TRBV28 and J usage is TRBJ1-1, with D perhaps matching TRBD1 (6 bases). V was cut by 2 bases and J by 1 base, with 11 bases left in between. CDR1 MDHEN and CDR2 SYDVKM come from the germline V gene. This CDR3 is built from 15 residues. This CDR3 is CASSLGPRGNTEAFF. The CDR3 coding sequence is TGTGCCAGCAGTTTAGGGCCCAGGGGGAACACTGAAGCTTTCTTT.

A few counts support this clonotype. CDR3 loop: CSASAGTGLVWTQYF. CDR3 bases: TGCAGTGCTAGTGCCGGGACAGGATTAGTTTGGACGCAGTATTTT. The chain employs TRBV20-1 and TRBJ2-3, with 8 bases matching TRBD1. Germline lookup yields CDR1 DFQATT and CDR2 SNEGSKA (reference sequence). The J segment lost 9 bases and the V segment lost 3 bases, leaving 14 bases of the junction unmatched. The CDR3 totals 15 residues.

This clonotype was counted many times. The gene calls are TRBV7-9 and TRBJ2-7; D might be TRBD1 (6 bases). This CDR3 is built from 15 residues. Per the germline V gene, CDR1 is SEHNR and CDR2 is FQNEAQ (reference sequence). Trimming took 1 base from V and 3 from J, leaving 13 bases between them. In nucleotides, the CDR3 is TGTGCCAGCAGCTTAGTCGGGACAAGCGACTACGAGCAGTACTTC. It yields the protein CASSLVGTSDYEQYF.

This clonotype was recorded many times. The chain links TRBV6-1 to TRBJ2-7; 7 bases align to TRBD2. V trimming: 5 bases; J trimming: 5 bases; junction bases outside the gene matches: 6. The length of the CDR3 is 13 residues. Germline CDR1 MNHNS, CDR2 SASEGT. The CDR3 protein is CASSPLLANEQYF. Written as DNA, the CDR3 is TGTGCCAGCAGTCCTTTACTAGCGAACGAGCAGTACTTC.

Ten or more counts support this clonotype. The chain combines TRBV3-1 with TRBJ2-6; D is unclear. The ends were cut back, 3 bases at V and 3 bases at J, with 12 bases in the middle. Germline CDR1 is LGHDT and CDR2 is YNNKEL (reference sequence). The CDR3 runs 16 residues. CDR3 in amino acids: CASSQPIPVGANVLTF. The CDR3 DNA sequence: TGTGCCAGCAGCCAGCCTATCCCTGTTGGGGCCAACGTCCTGACTTTC.

About this clonotype itself: This may arise from a read error, as a much more abundant clone is one base away. No conserved phenylalanine or tryptophan is present at the end of the CDR3, so a read error is the likely explanation. V is TRBV4-2 and J is TRBJ2-7; D unclear. From germline, CDR1 is LGHNA and CDR2 YNFKEQ. Trimming took off 3 bases at V and 6 bases at J, with 15 bases between the two ends. The CDR3 spans 14 residues. In DNA, the CDR3 is TGTGCCAGCAGCCATGTAGGTGGTGGCGGCGAGCAGTACTGC. Its translation is CASSHVGGGGEQYC.

Points on this clonotype: An end of the junction does not agree with germline; a read error may underlie this. The rearrangement joins TRBV27 to TRBJ2-3; possibly TRBD1 for D (6 bases). CDR1 is MNHEY, CDR2 SMNVEV, per germline (reference sequence). CDR3 length: 14 residues. CDR3 DNA sequence: TGTGCCAGCAGCTTATGGACAGTCGCAGATACGCAGTATTTT. It yields the protein CASSLWTVADTQYF.

This clonotype was seen a handful of times. The chain recombines TRBV5-1 with TRBJ2-2, with 9 bases identical to TRBD2. Trimming cost V 4 bases and J 6 bases; bases outside gene matches: 7. The germline V gene has CDR1 SGHRS and CDR2 YFSETQ. The CDR3 has 15 amino acids. The CDR3 DNA is TGCGCCAGCAGCAAAGGGACTAGCCGTCCCGGGGAGCTGTTTTTT. Its translation is CASSKGTSRPGELFF.

This clonotype was observed many times. This rearrangement joins TRBV2 to TRBJ2-5; TRBD1 might be the D (5 bases). Germline loops: CDR1 SNHLY, CDR2 FYNNEI. Trimming stripped 4 bases from V and 3 bases from J, with 9 bases between. The CDR3 runs 13 residues. The CDR3 spells CASSGQLEETQYF. The CDR3 DNA follows: TGTGCCAGCAGTGGACAGCTGGAAGAGACCCAGTACTTC.

This clonotype was seen ten or more times. The chain combines TRBV12-3 or TRBV12-4 with TRBJ2-5; 8 bases fit TRBD1. The J segment lost 4 bases and the V segment lost 5 bases, leaving 6 bases of the junction unmatched. CDR3 size: 14 residues. The CDR3, as DNA: TGTGCCAGCAGTAACCAGGGGGCAGGAGAGACCCAGTACTTC. It translates to CASSNQGAGETQYF.

This clonotype appeared a few times. The chain couples TRBV6-5 to TRBJ2-7; tentative D call: TRBD1 (6 bases). Trimming left V 0 bases short and J 4 bases short, with 13 bases between. The CDR3 extends over 15 amino acids. Looked up from germline, CDR1 is MNHEY and CDR2 is SVGAGI. The CDR3 protein is CASSYSTGWDYEQYF. The CDR3 DNA reads TGTGCCAGCAGTTACTCGACAGGATGGGATTACGAGCAGTACTTC.

The table lists this clonotype with many counts. The chain carries TRBV13 and TRBJ2-3, with a possible D match to TRBD2 (6 bases). V was shortened by 2 bases and J by 1 base, with 13 bases between the two germline ends. CDR1 is PRHDT, CDR2 FYEKMQ, per germline (reference sequence). This CDR3 has 16 amino acids. This chain's CDR3 is CASSLIGRERTDTQYF. CDR3 DNA sequence: TGTGCCAGCAGCTTAATCGGACGGGAGCGCACAGATACGCAGTATTTT. The full variable domain, in which reference TRBV13 and TRBJ2-3 provide the parts outside the CDR3, is AAGVIQSPRHLIKEKRETATLKCYPIPRHDTVYWYQQGPGQDPQFLISFYEKMQSDKGSIPDRFSAQQFSDYHSELNMSSLELGDSALYFCASSLIGRERTDTQYFGPGTRLTVL.

Here the CDR3 DNA reads TGTGCCACCAGCACAGAGGAGGGTCTCGCTGGGCAGTACTTC. Translating gives CATSTEEGLAGQYF. The chain has TRBV15 and TRBJ2-7; the D gene is possibly TRBD2 (6 bases). Trimming took 4 bases from V and 9 from J, leaving 19 bases between them. This CDR3 contains 14 residues. The germline gives CDR1 LNHNV, CDR2 YYDKDF (reference sequence).

This clonotype appeared a few times. A single base separates this from a much larger clone, so it may be a read error. The chain's CDR3 is CASTGLAGAGELFF. CDR3 coding DNA: TGTGCCAGCACCGGACTAGCGGGAGCCGGGGAGCTGTTTTTT. V gene TRBV6-1 combines with J gene TRBJ2-2; 13 bases agree with TRBD2. This CDR3 is 14 amino acids long. Per the germline V gene, CDR1 is MNHNS and CDR2 is SASEGT. Trimming at V came to 7 bases and at J to 6 bases, leaving 2 bases not matched to a gene.

There are many counts of this clonotype. The V gene is TRBV10-3, the J gene TRBJ2-7; 9 bases agree with TRBD1. J was trimmed by 1 base and V by 6 bases; bases with no gene match: 4. Germline lookup yields CDR1 ENHRY and CDR2 SYGVKD. CDR3 length: 14 amino acids. The DNA of the CDR3 is TGTGCCATCAGCGTTGACAGGGGGTCCTACGAGCAGTACTTC. Amino acids: CAISVDRGSYEQYF.

This clonotype was seen a few times. The rearrangement uses TRBV2 and TRBJ2-1; TRBD2 is a possible D gene (6 bases). V was trimmed by 8 bases and J by 0 bases, leaving 11 bases between them. The CDR3 length is 14 residues. CDR1 SNHLY and CDR2 FYNNEI come from the germline V gene. The DNA of the CDR3 is TGTGCCAGCGGCGGGGCTAGCTCCTACAATGAGCAGTTCTTC. Amino acid sequence: CASGGASSYNEQFF.

This clonotype has only a few counts. The chain joins TRBV29-1 to TRBJ2-3, with no clear D. This CDR3 region has 14 residues. V was cut by 4 bases and J by 6 bases, with 17 bases left in between. Germline V gene lookup returns CDR1 SQVTM and CDR2 ANQGSEA. CDR3 DNA sequence: TGCAGCGTTGTAACGGGCGGATTCGGGGATACGCAGTATTTT. It codes for CSVVTGGFGDTQYF.

This chain links TRBV10-3 with TRBJ2-3; 8 bases fit TRBD2. Germline V gene data show CDR1 as ENHRY and CDR2 as SYGVKD. Losses at the gene ends were 10 bases for V and 3 bases for J; bases not matched to a gene: 9. CDR3 size: 14 residues. The CDR3 is CATTSGRSTDTQYF. For the CDR3, the DNA is TGTGCCACTACGAGCGGGAGATCAACAGATACGCAGTATTTT.

The J gene is TRBJ2-1, the V gene TRBV29-1; D unresolved. CDR3 size: 11 residues. CDR1 SQVTM and CDR2 ANQGSEA come from the germline V gene. V lost 4 bases to trimming and J lost 12 bases, with 13 bases between them. CDR3 in DNA: TGCAGCGTTGTTTATTTGGGCATGCAGTTCTTC. It encodes CSVVYLGMQFF.

This clonotype occurred a few times. The gene calls are TRBV5-1 and TRBJ2-3; 11 positions agree with TRBD2. The ends lost 5 bases at V and 4 bases at J; junction bases unmatched: 0. Germline loops: CDR1 SGHRS, CDR2 YFSETQ. CDR3 length: 13 residues. The CDR3 spells CASRLAGADTQYF. The CDR3 nucleotides read TGCGCCAGCAGACTAGCGGGAGCAGATACGCAGTATTTT. Filled out from reference TRBV5-1 and TRBJ2-3, the complete variable domain reads KAGVTQTPRYLIKTRGQQVTLSCSPISGHRSVSWYQQTPGQGLQFLFEYFSETQRNKGNFPGRFSGRQFSNSRSEMNVSTLELGDSALYLCASRLAGADTQYFGPGTRLTVL.

This clonotype was recorded many times. The V call is TRBV20-1, the J call TRBJ2-1, with 8 bases that match TRBD2. V lost 0 bases and J lost 9; bases outside the gene matches: 16. Germline-derived CDR1 and CDR2 are DFQATT and SNEGSKA (reference sequence). The length of the CDR3 is 17 residues. CDR3 in amino acids: CSARDPGGGGRFIEQFF. In DNA form, the CDR3 reads TGCAGTGCTAGAGATCCCGGTGGGGGCGGGAGGTTCATTGAGCAGTTCTTC.

This clonotype came up a few times. The chain employs TRBV30 and TRBJ1-2; TRBD1 agrees at 7 bases. V dropped 2 bases and J dropped 7; count of bases not matched to a gene: 7. The germline gives CDR1 GTSNPN, CDR2 SVGIG (reference sequence). The CDR3 extends over 13 amino acids. CDR3 residues: CAWSHSGGAGYTF. In DNA, the CDR3 is TGTGCCTGGAGTCACTCAGGGGGAGCTGGCTACACCTTC.